What follows are 8 T cell receptor beta chains derived from one specimen sequenced in a study of T cells in Graves' hyperthyroidism and ophthalmopathy. Amplification of TCR beta CDR3 regions was performed using RNA transcripts as template. Carried out on the TCR CDR3, a first-round RT-PCR used the HTBI primer set. Using its own MiXCR run on the multiplex PCR reads, TCRdb lists one record per CDR3 protein. The sample lists about 400,000 distinct CDR3 sequences; about 15% were seen once. The sample comprised blood. These receptors all stem from a young woman with Graves' hyperthyroidism.

J is TRBJ2-4 and V is TRBV5-1, with 13 bases lining up with TRBD2. Germline V gene data show CDR1 as SGHRS and CDR2 as YFSETQ. CDR3 length: 20 amino acids. Unmatched junction bases numbered 17, after V lost 3 bases and J lost 5 bases. The CDR3 nucleotides read TGCGCCAGCAGCTGGGTTGGACTAGCGGGAGCAATGGGCCTGGAAAACATTCAGTACTTC. Amino acids: CASSWVGLAGAMGLENIQYF.

This clonotype was picked up many times. V gene TRBV27 combines with J gene TRBJ2-2, with TRBD2 as a possible D gene (5 bases). V was clipped by 4 bases and J by 6 bases, with 15 bases between them. The CDR3 extends over 15 amino acids. The germline V gene encodes CDR1 MNHEY and CDR2 SMNVEV (reference sequence). The CDR3 coding sequence is TGTGCCAGCAGTTATGCGACTAAGGGCGCCGGGGAGCTGTTTTTT. It encodes CASSYATKGAGELFF.

V is TRBV25-1 and J is TRBJ2-7, with TRBD2 identical over 7 bases. CDR3 size: 16 residues. Germline V gene sequence: CDR1 MGHDK, CDR2 SYGVNS. The J segment lost 0 bases and the V segment lost 3 bases, leaving 8 bases of the junction unmatched. This chain's CDR3 is CASSDESSGSSYEQYF. The CDR3 nucleotides read TGTGCCAGCAGTGATGAGTCTAGCGGTAGCTCCTACGAGCAGTACTTC.

This clonotype was counted a few times. The gene calls are TRBV14 and TRBJ1-1; D is unclear. The V end lost 0 bases, the J end lost 0 bases, and 14 bases lay between the germline ends. Per germline, CDR1 SGHDN and CDR2 FVKESK. This CDR3 has 17 amino acids. In nucleotides, the CDR3 is TGTGCCAGCAGCCAAGAAACCGGCTTACACTTGAACACTGAAGCTTTCTTT. It codes for CASSQETGLHLNTEAFF.

J is TRBJ2-7 and V is TRBV5-1; D might be TRBD2 (6 bases). V lost 0 bases and J 3 bases, leaving 22 bases between the germline ends. CDR1 is SGHRS, CDR2 YFSETQ, per germline. The CDR3 extends over 18 amino acids. CDR3 amino acids: CASSLGVADQKDHYEQYF. The CDR3 DNA is TGCGCCAGCAGCTTGGGGGTAGCGGATCAAAAGGATCACTACGAGCAGTACTTC.

The chain recombines TRBV11-2 with TRBJ2-1; TRBD2 matches at 8 bases. From germline, CDR1 is SGHAT and CDR2 FQNNGV. The J segment lost 5 bases and the V segment lost 2 bases, leaving 8 bases of the junction unmatched. CDR3 size: 16 residues. The chain's CDR3 is CASSLRFAGGNNEQFF. The DNA for the CDR3 is TGTGCCAGCAGCTTAAGGTTCGCGGGAGGAAACAATGAGCAGTTCTTC. Full variable domain (remainder filled in from reference TRBV11-2 and TRBJ2-1): EAGVAQSPRYKIIEKRQSVAFWCNPISGHATLYWYQQILGQGPKLLIQFQNNGVVDDSQLPKDRFSAERLKGVDSTLKIQPAKLEDSAVYLCASSLRFAGGNNEQFFGPGTRLTVL.

At least ten counts were recorded for this clonotype. This chain connects TRBV20-1 to TRBJ2-2, with 12 bases that match TRBD2. V lost 6 bases and J lost 0; bases outside the gene matches: 8. The germline gives CDR1 DFQATT, CDR2 SNEGSKA (reference sequence). The CDR3 extends over 17 amino acids. The CDR3 protein is CSAHRTSGISNTGELFF. The DNA for the CDR3 is TGCAGTGCCCACCGGACTAGCGGGATCTCGAACACCGGGGAGCTGTTTTTT.

This rearrangement joins TRBV9 to TRBJ2-1; the match to TRBD2 covers 9 bases. The CDR3 has 16 amino acids. CDR1 is SGDLS and CDR2 is YYNGEE in the germline V gene. Trimming cost V 0 bases and J 8 bases; bases outside gene matches: 9. Here the CDR3 reads CASSVGVSGSGDEQFF. The CDR3 DNA sequence: TGTGCCAGCAGCGTAGGGGTTAGCGGGAGCGGGGATGAGCAGTTCTTC.